The clone carrying this T cell receptor (beta chain) showed up just once. This sample was included in a study of shared clonotypes between healthy human individuals. Study at large: Per-donor plates numbered three CD4 naive, three CD4 memory, two CD8 naive and one CD8 memory.

Genomic DNA of each subset was evenly split across several immunoSEQ plates. Using immunoSEQ multiplex PCR, the repertoire was profiled, and TCRdb retains in-frame clones only, with some absent. The data show around 1,900,000 clones, about 94% seen once. Naivety among CD8 cells was defined by CD45RO negativity and positive CCR7 selection, thereby excluding terminally differentiated effector memory CD45RA+ cells. The donors, healthy adults who were HIV-negative, had experienced no recent acute infections or vaccinations. Trimming took 4 bases from V and 3 from J, leaving 10 bases between them. CDR3 length equals 13 residues. CDR1 and CDR2 (germline): SGHDN, FVKESK.

The rearrangement uses TRBV14 and TRBJ2-7; no clear D. This clonotype was obtained from a man younger than 35 in good health. Some clones in this sample may be carry-over from other donors' samples. Sequencing was done on a sample of naive CD8+ T cells from PBMCs. The CDR3 nucleotides read TGTGCCAGCAGCCGTTACACTAACTACGAGCAGTACTTC. This encodes CASSRYTNYEQYF.